One and the same sample provided the 21 T cell receptor beta chains below, sequenced in a study of cytomegalovirus exposure and HLA in healthy donors (dated by TCRdb to 2016 to 2017). The library came from the immunoSEQ multiplex PCR assay. TCRdb stores this immuneACCESS table with in-frame sequences only. Part of the clones is absent; in the studies checked, under half of the shortfall reflects unresolved V genes, and no reason is known for the rest. This sample is represented by over 90,000 clones; approximately 94% of them were singletons. The ten largest clones capture approximately 0.91% of the sample. The sample taken for sequencing was PBMCs. All receptors derive from a woman under 30 in good health and CMV-seronegative.

This chain links TRBV11-2 with TRBJ1-1, with 9 bases matching TRBD1. The CDR3 runs 15 residues. The V and J ends lost 0 bases and 7 bases, in that order; junction bases with no gene match: 6. In germline, CDR1 is SGHAT, CDR2 FQNNGV. The CDR3 protein is CASSLDLGTGSEAFF. The CDR3, as DNA: TGTGCCAGCAGCTTAGATCTGGGGACAGGGAGTGAAGCTTTCTTT.

V is TRBV6-5 and J is TRBJ1-3; no firm D call. The CDR3 loop spans 13 amino acids. The V end lost 9 bases, the J end lost 0 bases, and 9 bases lay between the germline ends. CDR1 MNHEY and CDR2 SVGAGI come from the germline V gene. Written as DNA, the CDR3 is TGTGCCAGTTCCCAGGTCTCTGGAAACACCATATATTTT. It is translated as CASSQVSGNTIYF.

The rearrangement links TRBV2 to TRBJ1-1, with TRBD1 matching over 9 bases. After removal of 5 bases from V and 8 bases from J, the junction contained 9 bases not matched to a gene. This CDR3 spans 14 amino acids. Germline CDR1 SNHLY, CDR2 FYNNEI. The DNA for the CDR3 is TGTGCCAGCAGTCCCGGGACAGGGTTTTACGAAGCTTTCTTT. Translated: CASSPGTGFYEAFF.

The chain combines TRBV6-6 with TRBJ2-1, with TRBD2 identical over 8 bases. The V gene's germline CDR1 is MNHNY and CDR2 SVGAGI (reference sequence). The V gene end was trimmed by 2 bases and the J gene end by 8 bases; junction bases not matched to a gene: 11. This CDR3 contains 16 residues. In nucleotides, the CDR3 is TGTGCCAGCAGTTACCCTGGGAGCGGGAGCAGTTATGAGCAGTTCTTC. This sequence encodes CASSYPGSGSSYEQFF.

The rearrangement uses TRBV7-9 and TRBJ2-1; TRBD2 matches 10 bases. The length of the CDR3 is 15 residues. J was trimmed by 7 bases and V by 5 bases; bases with no gene match: 8. The germline V gene has CDR1 SEHNR and CDR2 FQNEAQ (reference sequence). DNA for the CDR3: TGTGCCAGCAGCCAGCGGGGGGGCCGCTATAATGAGCAGTTCTTC. Amino acids: CASSQRGGRYNEQFF.

The rearrangement joins TRBV15 to TRBJ2-1; 13 bases agree with TRBD2. The CDR3 length is 15 residues. Germline V CDR1 and CDR2: LNHNV, YYDKDF (reference sequence). J was trimmed by 6 bases and V by 2 bases; bases with no gene match: 1. Here the CDR3 reads CATSRTSGGANEQFF. In DNA, the CDR3 is TGTGCCACCAGCAGAACTAGCGGGGGGGCCAATGAGCAGTTCTTC.

The CDR3, as DNA: TGTGCCATTCATCTCCAATGGAGGGTATGTCAGCCCCAGCATTTT. Its translation is CAIHLQWRVCQPQHF. The chain combines TRBV5-3 with TRBJ1-5, with D uncertain. TRBV5-3 is an open reading frame, and its role is uncertain. CDR3 length: 15 amino acids. V lost 9 bases and J 6 bases, leaving 22 bases between the germline ends.

The chain's CDR3 is CASSLPGGDTDTQYF. The CDR3 bases are TGCGCCAGCAGCTTGCCCGGGGGAGACACAGATACGCAGTATTTT. This chain uses TRBV5-1 with TRBJ2-3; perhaps TRBD2 as D (6 bases). Germline CDR1 is SGHRS and CDR2 is YFSETQ. V lost 1 base and J lost 2, with 11 bases in between. The CDR3 is made up of 15 amino acids.

The chain is built from TRBV5-4 and TRBJ2-7; 8 nucleotides agree with TRBD2. Trimming removed 3 bases from V and 5 bases from J; junction bases left unmatched: 1. The germline V gene encodes CDR1 SGHNT and CDR2 YYREEE (reference sequence). This CDR3 has 12 amino acids. The CDR3 DNA sequence: TGTGCCAGCAGCTGGGGACTAGACGAGCAGTACTTC. Its protein is CASSWGLDEQYF. Based on the CDR3 plus reference TRBV5-4 and TRBJ2-7, the full variable domain is ETGVTQSPTHLIKTRGQQVTLRCSSQSGHNTVSWYQQALGQGPQFIFQYYREEENGRGNFPPRFSGLQFPNYSSELNVNALELDDSALYLCASSWGLDEQYFGPGTRLTVT.

This chain links TRBV15 with TRBJ2-1; TRBD2 aligns across 7 bases. From germline, CDR1 is LNHNV and CDR2 YYDKDF (reference sequence). V was clipped by 0 bases and J by 7 bases; unmatched bases: 6. This CDR3 region has 15 residues. The CDR3 bases are TGTGCCACCAGCAGAGATTTAGCGGGCTTTAATGAGCAGTTCTTC. Protein: CATSRDLAGFNEQFF.

The chain combines TRBV4-2 with TRBJ2-7; 9 bases line up with TRBD2. The CDR3 has 14 amino acids. Per germline, CDR1 LGHNA and CDR2 YNFKEQ. With 3 bases clipped from V and 4 bases from J, the junction kept 4 bases outside the gene matches. CDR3 coding DNA: TGTGCCAGCAGCCACGGCGGGGGGGCGTACGAGCAGTACTTC. Translation gives CASSHGGGAYEQYF.

This clone has just one count. The chain recombines TRBV5-1 with TRBJ1-4; no definite D call. Trimming took off 0 bases at V and 8 bases at J, with 11 bases between the two ends. Germline V gives CDR1 SGHRS, CDR2 YFSETQ. The CDR3 consists of 14 residues. This chain's CDR3 is CASSLVAGSEKLFF. CDR3 DNA sequence: TGCGCCAGCAGCTTGGTAGCGGGTTCAGAAAAACTGTTTTTT.

V is TRBV18 and J is TRBJ2-5, with a tentative D call TRBD1 (6 bases). This CDR3 region has 13 residues. From germline, CDR1 is KGHSH and CDR2 LQKENI. V lost 3 bases, J lost 1 base, and 6 bases lay in between. The CDR3 is CASSPDSQETQYF. The CDR3 coding sequence is TGTGCCAGCTCACCGGACAGCCAAGAGACCCAGTACTTC.

The chain links TRBV11-3 to TRBJ2-2; 13 bases agree with TRBD2. CDR1 is SGHNT, CDR2 YENEEA, per germline. J was trimmed by 5 bases and V by 0 bases; bases with no gene match: 9. The CDR3 is 19 residues long. CDR3 in amino acids: CASSLDLTSGGPGTGELFF. The CDR3 DNA reads TGTGCCAGCAGCTTAGACCTGACTAGCGGGGGGCCGGGGACCGGGGAGCTGTTTTTT.

The chain combines TRBV19 with TRBJ2-7; tentatively, D is TRBD2 (6 bases). V was pared by 9 bases and J by 2 bases, with 14 bases between. The CDR3 totals 13 residues. Germline values: CDR1 LNHDA, CDR2 SQIVND (reference sequence). The CDR3 region is CASGEVLAYEQYF. The DNA of the CDR3 is TGTGCCAGCGGGGAGGTACTAGCCTACGAGCAGTACTTC.

V and J are TRBV6-5 and TRBJ2-7; possibly TRBD1 for D (5 bases). CDR3 length equals 15 residues. Germline loops: CDR1 MNHEY, CDR2 SVGAGI. The V end was cut by 6 bases, the J end by 6 bases, with 21 bases between. The CDR3 coding sequence is TGTGCCAGCAGCCCAGATACGGCAGGGAATCGCGAGCAGTACTTC. Protein product: CASSPDTAGNREQYF.

This chain links TRBV6-1 with TRBJ2-3; D possibly corresponds to TRBD2 (5 bases). The V end lost 6 bases, the J end lost 2 bases, and 9 bases lay between the germline ends. The germline CDR1 and CDR2 sequences are MNHNS and SASEGT. There are 13 residues in the CDR3. DNA of the CDR3: TGTGCCAGCAGCTCAGGACTCACAGATACGCAGTATTTT. Its protein is CASSSGLTDTQYF.

This sequence joins TRBV11-2 and TRBJ2-7; 8 bases agree with TRBD1. Germline V gene data show CDR1 as SGHAT and CDR2 as FQNNGV. The CDR3 contains 18 residues. V was pared by 0 bases and J by 2 bases, with 12 bases of the junction left unmatched. This CDR3 is CASSLDRGPSNLPYEQYF. The CDR3 region has the DNA TGTGCCAGCAGCTTAGACAGGGGGCCCTCGAACCTTCCCTACGAGCAGTACTTC.

This sequence joins TRBV29-1 and TRBJ1-1; no reliable D call. CDR1 and CDR2 (germline): SQVTM, ANQGSEA. The CDR3 totals 13 residues. Deletions cut 5 bases from V and 0 bases from J, with 10 bases between. The CDR3 is CSVQLALNTEAFF. CDR3 nucleotide sequence: TGCAGCGTTCAACTTGCCTTGAACACTGAAGCTTTCTTT.

The chain has TRBV12-5 and TRBJ1-3, with TRBD1 as a possible D gene (6 bases). Trimming took off 3 bases at V and 4 bases at J, with 10 bases between the two ends. The V gene's germline CDR1 is LGHNT and CDR2 FRNRAP. The CDR3 is made up of 14 amino acids. CDR3 in DNA: TGTGCTAGTGGTTTTGGGGGGGCCGGAAACACCATATATTTT. As protein: CASGFGGAGNTIYF.

V is TRBV7-9 and J is TRBJ2-7; TRBD1 might be the D (6 bases). The germline V and J ends were trimmed by 5 bases and 3 bases, with 11 bases remaining between them. Germline CDR1 is SEHNR and CDR2 is FQNEAQ (reference sequence). The length of the CDR3 is 13 residues. The CDR3 here is CASSTTGFYEQYF. CDR3 sequence (DNA): TGTGCCAGCAGCACTACAGGGTTCTACGAGCAGTACTTC. The full variable domain, rest sourced from reference TRBV7-9 and TRBJ2-7, is DTGVSQNPRHKITKRGQNVTFRCDPISEHNRLYWYRQTLGQGPEFLTYFQNEAQLEKSRLLSDRFSAERPKGSFSTLEIQRTEQGDSAMYLCASSTTGFYEQYFGPGTRLTVT.